The 7 T cell receptor beta chains in this list originate from one sample, sequenced in a study of Ad26.COV2.S vaccination and SARS-CoV-2 variants. Indicated treatment: 15 to 20 received Ad26.COV2.S at low or high dose, single or two shots; about five received placebo; per-sample allocation not given. Sample collection was performed on day 63 after the first vaccine or placebo injection. TCRdb keeps only in-frame clones here, not all; method: immunoSEQ multiplex PCR. The sample shows about 280,000 clones, over 75% of them seen only once. The sequencing here drew on peripheral blood, taken in a trial of Ad26.COV2.S vaccine versus placebo. These receptors originate from a person aged 18-65 years who received the Ad26.COV2.S COVID-19 vaccine or a placebo.

This chain links TRBV5-1 with TRBJ2-1; the match to TRBD2 covers 9 bases. Germline loops: CDR1 SGHRS, CDR2 YFSETQ. The CDR3 runs to 17 residues. Trimming removed 0 bases from V and 5 bases from J; junction bases left unmatched: 9. CDR3: CASSLVPGTSPNNEQFF. The CDR3 DNA reads as TGCGCCAGCAGCTTGGTCCCCGGGACTAGCCCCAACAATGAGCAGTTCTTC. The full variable domain, with the rest looked up from reference TRBV5-1 and TRBJ2-1, is KAGVTQTPRYLIKTRGQQVTLSCSPISGHRSVSWYQQTPGQGLQFLFEYFSETQRNKGNFPGRFSGRQFSNSRSEMNVSTLELGDSALYLCASSLVPGTSPNNEQFFGPGTRLTVL.

The rearrangement joins TRBV6-5 to TRBJ2-6; D gene unclear. The CDR3 runs 15 residues. V lost 1 base and J 4 bases, leaving 8 bases between the germline ends. CDR1 is MNHEY and CDR2 is SVGAGI in the germline V gene. CDR3 nucleotides: TGTGCCAGCAGTTACTTAGCTTCCGGGGCCAACGTCCTGACTTTC. As protein: CASSYLASGANVLTF.

The J gene is TRBJ1-2, the V gene TRBV2; D might be TRBD1 (5 bases). CDR3 length equals 13 residues. The V end was cut by 7 bases, the J end by 5 bases, with 14 bases between. CDR1 and CDR2 from the germline V gene are SNHLY and FYNNEI. CDR3 sequence reads: CASTEGVSYGYTF. The CDR3 bases are TGTGCCAGCACGGAAGGGGTCTCATATGGCTACACCTTC.

The V gene is TRBV27, the J gene TRBJ2-2; D is unclear. Trimming removed 2 bases at V and 1 base at J, with 5 bases between. There are 14 residues in the CDR3. Germline V gene lookup returns CDR1 MNHEY and CDR2 SMNVEV (reference sequence). The CDR3 protein is CASSLRQNTGELFF. CDR3 bases: TGTGCCAGCAGTTTAAGACAGAACACCGGGGAGCTGTTTTTT.

The J gene is TRBJ2-7, the V gene TRBV27; 7 nucleotides align to TRBD1. Germline CDR1 MNHEY, CDR2 SMNVEV (reference sequence). With 8 bases clipped from V and 2 bases from J, the junction kept 9 bases outside the gene matches. CDR3 length: 14 amino acids. The CDR3 here is CASAARDRTYEQYF. DNA of the CDR3: TGTGCCAGCGCCGCCCGGGACAGAACCTACGAGCAGTACTTC.

The J gene is TRBJ2-3, the V gene TRBV10-3, with TRBD2 matching 10 bases. Germline V gene data show CDR1 as ENHRY and CDR2 as SYGVKD. J was trimmed by 1 base and V by 5 bases; bases with no gene match: 3. This CDR3 comprises 15 residues. This CDR3 is CAISKTSGRTDTQYF. The DNA for the CDR3 is TGTGCCATCAGTAAGACTAGCGGGCGCACAGATACGCAGTATTTT.

V is TRBV5-1 and J is TRBJ2-5; TRBD2 matches 9 bases. Per germline, CDR1 SGHRS and CDR2 YFSETQ. The CDR3 extends over 16 amino acids. V lost 0 bases, J lost 5 bases, and 8 bases stayed unmatched. The CDR3 is CASSLAGSGSVETQYF. CDR3 coding DNA: TGCGCCAGCAGCTTGGCCGGTAGCGGGAGTGTTGAGACCCAGTACTTC.